Sequencing of this T cell receptor beta chain was carried out in a study of blood T cell repertoires in COVID-19. The CDR3 length is 17 residues. Trimming took off 3 bases at V and 4 bases at J, with 19 bases between the two ends. In germline, CDR1 is LGHNA, CDR2 YSLEER. Libraries were prepared by immunoSEQ multiplex PCR; TCRdb keeps only in-frame clonotypes and omits some of them. This sample has about 300,000 clones, with 83% found just once. The origin of this receptor is a woman between 45 and 65 years old who had recovered from COVID-19. The material sequenced was peripheral blood. The chain employs TRBV4-3 and TRBJ2-1; TRBD2 might be the D (6 bases). The CDR3 DNA sequence: TGCGCCAGCAGCCACACTACGGGGACTCCCGGATACAATGAGCAGTTCTTC. This sequence encodes CASSHTTGTPGYNEQFF.